This T cell receptor (beta chain) derives from a study of spatial heterogeneity in lung cancer. Study information: Where available, sequencing covered follow-up PBMC samples, taken at a median of around two years after resection. Sequences of the beta chain were consistently detected in greater numbers than alpha-chain sequences.

TCRdb re-derived calls from the 5' RACE reads in MiXCR, one entry per CDR3 protein. Of fewer than 45,000 distinct CDR3 sequences detected, roughly a tenth appear once; the ten largest clones hold over 15%. Described time point: blood at routine non-recurrence follow-up after resection. J gave up 8 bases and V 3 bases, and 5 bases lay outside the gene matches. The CDR3 runs to 13 residues. The germline gives CDR1 MNHEY, CDR2 SMNVEV (reference sequence). The sample here was PBMCs, taken at follow-up. This receptor was identified in a female donor with early-stage non-small cell lung cancer. This chain uses TRBV27 with TRBJ1-2; 8 nucleotides align to TRBD1. CDR3 amino acids: CASSFFGQGGYTF. CDR3 DNA: TGTGCCAGCAGTTTTTTTGGACAGGGAGGCTACACCTTC.